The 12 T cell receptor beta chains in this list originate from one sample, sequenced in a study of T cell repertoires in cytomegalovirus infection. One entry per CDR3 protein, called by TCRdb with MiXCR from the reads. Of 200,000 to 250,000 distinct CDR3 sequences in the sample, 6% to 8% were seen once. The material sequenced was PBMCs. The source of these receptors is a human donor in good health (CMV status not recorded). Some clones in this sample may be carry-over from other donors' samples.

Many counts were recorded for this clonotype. This chain's CDR3 is CASSPRDRLMNTEAFF. The CDR3 DNA is TGTGCCAGCAGCCCGAGGGACAGGTTAATGAACACTGAAGCTTTCTTT. This chain connects TRBV14 to TRBJ1-1, with 8 bases aligning to TRBD1. The length of the CDR3 is 16 residues. The V segment lost 4 bases and the J segment 0 bases; nucleotides outside the gene matches: 7. CDR1 and CDR2 from the germline V gene are SGHDN and FVKESK.

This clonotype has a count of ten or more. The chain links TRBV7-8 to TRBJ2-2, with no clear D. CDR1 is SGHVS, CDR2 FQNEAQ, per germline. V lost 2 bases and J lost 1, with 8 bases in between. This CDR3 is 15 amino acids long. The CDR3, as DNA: TGTGCCAGCAGCTTAAAAGGGCGGAACACCGGGGAGCTGTTTTTT. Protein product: CASSLKGRNTGELFF.

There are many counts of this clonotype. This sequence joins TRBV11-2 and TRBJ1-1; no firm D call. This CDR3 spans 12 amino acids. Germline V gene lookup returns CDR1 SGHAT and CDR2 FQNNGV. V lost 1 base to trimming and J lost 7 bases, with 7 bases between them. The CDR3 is CASSLVRHEAFF. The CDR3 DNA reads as TGTGCCAGCAGCTTAGTTCGCCATGAAGCTTTCTTT.

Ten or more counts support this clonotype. CDR3 sequence: CASSRLAGPGGIQYF. CDR3 DNA: TGCGCCAGCAGCCGACTAGCGGGGCCAGGGGGCATTCAGTACTTC. The rearrangement links TRBV5-1 to TRBJ2-4, with 11 bases fitting TRBD2. The length of the CDR3 is 15 residues. Trimming took 4 bases from V and 9 from J; bases not matched to a gene: 9. Germline CDR1 is SGHRS and CDR2 is YFSETQ.

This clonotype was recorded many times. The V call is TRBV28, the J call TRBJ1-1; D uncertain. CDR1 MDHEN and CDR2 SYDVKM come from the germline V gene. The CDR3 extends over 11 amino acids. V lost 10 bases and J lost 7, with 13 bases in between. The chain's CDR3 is CATGHIFEAFF. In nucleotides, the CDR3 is TGTGCCACCGGCCACATATTTGAAGCTTTCTTT.

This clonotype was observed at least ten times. The CDR3 region has the DNA TGCGCCAGCAGCCAACAATCCCCCCCCCGGGGGGCGAACACCGGGGAGCTGTTTTTT. Encoded protein: CASSQQSPPRGANTGELFF. The rearrangement links TRBV4-1 to TRBJ2-2; 7 positions match TRBD2. CDR1 is MGHRA and CDR2 is YSYEKL in the germline V gene. The CDR3 loop spans 19 amino acids. With 2 bases clipped from V and 0 bases from J, the junction kept 12 bases outside the gene matches.

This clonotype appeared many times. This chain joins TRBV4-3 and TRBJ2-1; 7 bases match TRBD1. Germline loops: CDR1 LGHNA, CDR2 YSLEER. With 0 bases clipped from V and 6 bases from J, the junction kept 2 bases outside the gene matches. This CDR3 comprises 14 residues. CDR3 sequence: CASSQEDRTNEQFF. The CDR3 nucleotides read TGCGCCAGCAGCCAAGAGGACAGGACCAATGAGCAGTTCTTC.

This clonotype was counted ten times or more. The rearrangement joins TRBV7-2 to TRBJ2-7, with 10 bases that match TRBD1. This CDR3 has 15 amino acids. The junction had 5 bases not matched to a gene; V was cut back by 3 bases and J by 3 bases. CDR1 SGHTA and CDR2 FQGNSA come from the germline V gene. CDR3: CASSLRDRGRYEQYF. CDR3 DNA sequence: TGTGCCAGCAGCTTGCGGGACAGGGGCCGCTACGAGCAGTACTTC.

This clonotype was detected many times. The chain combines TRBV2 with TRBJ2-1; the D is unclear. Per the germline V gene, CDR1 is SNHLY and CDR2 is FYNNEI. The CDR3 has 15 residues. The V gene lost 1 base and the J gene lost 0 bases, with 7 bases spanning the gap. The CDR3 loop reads CASSEGHYSYNEQFF. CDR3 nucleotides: TGTGCCAGCAGTGAAGGGCATTACTCCTACAATGAGCAGTTCTTC.

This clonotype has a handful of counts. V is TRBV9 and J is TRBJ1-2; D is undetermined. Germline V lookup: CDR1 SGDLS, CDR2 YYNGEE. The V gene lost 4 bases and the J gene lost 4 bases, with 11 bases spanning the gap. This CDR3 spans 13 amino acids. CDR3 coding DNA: TGTGCCAGCAGCCCCGACGGACGCTATGGCTACACCTTC. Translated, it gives CASSPDGRYGYTF.

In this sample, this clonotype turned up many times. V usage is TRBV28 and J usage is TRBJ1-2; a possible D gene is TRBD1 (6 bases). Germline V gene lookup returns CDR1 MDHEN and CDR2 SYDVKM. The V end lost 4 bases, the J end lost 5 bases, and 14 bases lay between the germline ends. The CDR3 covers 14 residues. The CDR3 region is CASSSHGGRYGYTF. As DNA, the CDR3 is TGTGCCAGCAGTTCCCACGGGGGGCGATATGGCTACACCTTC.

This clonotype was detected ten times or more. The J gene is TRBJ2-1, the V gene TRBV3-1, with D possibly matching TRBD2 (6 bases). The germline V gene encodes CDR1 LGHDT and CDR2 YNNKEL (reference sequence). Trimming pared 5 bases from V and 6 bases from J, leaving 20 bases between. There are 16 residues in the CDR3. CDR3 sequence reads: CASSSTSSSFFNEQFF. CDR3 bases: TGTGCCAGCAGCTCAACTAGCAGCTCCTTTTTCAATGAGCAGTTCTTC.